This T cell receptor beta chain stems from a study of beta chain features in type 1 diabetes. Trimming took 5 bases from V and 5 from J, leaving 20 bases between them. Germline-derived CDR1 and CDR2 are SNHLY and FYNNEI. There are 16 residues in the CDR3. The whole isolated RNA underwent reverse transcription, so sequencing captured expressed TCRB transcripts. Libraries were prepared by immunoSEQ multiplex PCR; TCRdb keeps only in-frame clonotypes and omits some of them. The repertoire holds a few hundred thousand clones, with 25% to 30% as singletons. V gene TRBV2 combines with J gene TRBJ2-3, with no clear D. The source of this sequence is a man younger than 45 in good health. The sample taken for sequencing was central memory CD4+ T cells from blood. For the CDR3, the DNA is TGTGCCAGCAGTCTGAACCCACCGGCAGTCGGAGATACGCAGTATTTT. Its translation: CASSLNPPAVGDTQYF.